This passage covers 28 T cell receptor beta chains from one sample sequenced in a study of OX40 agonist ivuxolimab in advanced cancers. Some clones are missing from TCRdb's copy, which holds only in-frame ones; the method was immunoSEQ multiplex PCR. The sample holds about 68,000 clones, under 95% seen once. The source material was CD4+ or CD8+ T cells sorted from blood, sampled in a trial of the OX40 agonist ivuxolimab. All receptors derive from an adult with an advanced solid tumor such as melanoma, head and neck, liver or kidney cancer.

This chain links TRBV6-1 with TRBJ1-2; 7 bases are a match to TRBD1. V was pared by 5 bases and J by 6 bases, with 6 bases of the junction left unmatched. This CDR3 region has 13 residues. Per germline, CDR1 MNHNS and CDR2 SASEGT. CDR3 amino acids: CASSHEQGHGYTF. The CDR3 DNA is TGTGCCAGCAGTCATGAACAGGGGCATGGCTACACCTTC.

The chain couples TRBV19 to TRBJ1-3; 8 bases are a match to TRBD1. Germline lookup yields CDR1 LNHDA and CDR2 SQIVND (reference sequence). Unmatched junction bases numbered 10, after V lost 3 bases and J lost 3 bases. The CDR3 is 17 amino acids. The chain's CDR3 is CASSIQGQAMIGNTIYF. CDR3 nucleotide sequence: TGTGCCAGTAGTATCCAGGGACAGGCGATGATTGGAAACACCATATATTTT.

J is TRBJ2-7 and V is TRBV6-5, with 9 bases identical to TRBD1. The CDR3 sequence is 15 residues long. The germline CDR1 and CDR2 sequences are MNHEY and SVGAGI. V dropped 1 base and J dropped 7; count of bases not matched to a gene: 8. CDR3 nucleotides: TGTGCCAGCAGTTACTGGGGACAGGGAAGAGGAGAGCAGTACTTC. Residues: CASSYWGQGRGEQYF.

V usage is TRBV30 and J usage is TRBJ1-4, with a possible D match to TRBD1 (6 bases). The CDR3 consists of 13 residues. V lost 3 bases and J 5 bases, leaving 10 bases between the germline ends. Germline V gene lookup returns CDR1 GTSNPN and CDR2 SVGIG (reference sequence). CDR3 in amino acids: CAWRGQLNEKLFF. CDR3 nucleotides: TGTGCCTGGAGAGGACAGCTCAATGAAAAACTGTTTTTT.

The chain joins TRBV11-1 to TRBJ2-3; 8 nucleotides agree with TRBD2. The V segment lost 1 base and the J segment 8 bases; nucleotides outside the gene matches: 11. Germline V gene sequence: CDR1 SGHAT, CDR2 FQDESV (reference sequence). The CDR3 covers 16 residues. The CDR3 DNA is TGTGCCAGCAGCTTAGAAGGGGCGGGAGGCCCCGGTACGCAGTATTTT. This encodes CASSLEGAGGPGTQYF. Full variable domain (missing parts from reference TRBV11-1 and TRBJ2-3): EAEVAQSPRYKITEKSQAVAFWCDPISGHATLYWYRQILGQGPELLVQFQDESVVDDSQLPKDRFSAERLKGVDSTLKIQPAELGDSAMYLCASSLEGAGGPGTQYFGPGTRLTVL.

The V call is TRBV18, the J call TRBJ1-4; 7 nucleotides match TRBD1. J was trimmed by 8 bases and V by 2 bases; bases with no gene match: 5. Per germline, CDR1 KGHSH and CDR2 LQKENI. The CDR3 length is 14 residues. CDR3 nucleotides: TGTGCCAGCTCACCAGAGACAGGGAAAGAAAAACTGTTTTTT. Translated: CASSPETGKEKLFF.

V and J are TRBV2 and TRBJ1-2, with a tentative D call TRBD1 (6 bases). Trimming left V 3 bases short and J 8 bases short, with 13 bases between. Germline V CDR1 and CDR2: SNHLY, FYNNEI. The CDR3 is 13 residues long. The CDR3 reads CASSDLQGRGYTF. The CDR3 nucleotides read TGTGCCAGCAGTGATCTTCAGGGGAGAGGCTACACCTTC. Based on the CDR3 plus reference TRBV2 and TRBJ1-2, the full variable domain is EPEVTQTPSHQVTQMGQEVILRCVPISNHLYFYWYRQILGQKVEFLVSFYNNEISEKSEIFDDQFSVERPDGSNFTLKIRSTKLEDSAMYFCASSDLQGRGYTFGSGTRLTVV.

CDR3 in amino acids: CASSRTAVRSYEQYF. CDR3 sequence (DNA): TGTGCCAGTAGTCGGACAGCAGTGAGGTCCTACGAGCAGTACTTC. V and J are TRBV19 and TRBJ2-7; TRBD1 might be the D (6 bases). V lost 5 bases, J lost 1 base, and 15 bases lay in between. Germline assignment: CDR1 LNHDA and CDR2 SQIVND (reference sequence). The CDR3 is made up of 15 amino acids. The full variable domain, its missing parts supplied by reference TRBV19 and TRBJ2-7, is DGGITQSPKYLFRKEGQNVTLSCEQNLNHDAMYWYRQDPGQGLRLIYYSQIVNDFQKGDIAEGYSVSREKKESFPLTVTSAQKNPTAFYLCASSRTAVRSYEQYFGPGTRLTVT.

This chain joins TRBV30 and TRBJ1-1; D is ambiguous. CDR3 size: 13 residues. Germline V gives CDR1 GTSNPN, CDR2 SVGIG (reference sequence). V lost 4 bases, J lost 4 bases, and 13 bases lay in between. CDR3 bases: TGTGCCTGGACTTTTGGACGGACCACTGAAGCTTTCTTT. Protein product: CAWTFGRTTEAFF.

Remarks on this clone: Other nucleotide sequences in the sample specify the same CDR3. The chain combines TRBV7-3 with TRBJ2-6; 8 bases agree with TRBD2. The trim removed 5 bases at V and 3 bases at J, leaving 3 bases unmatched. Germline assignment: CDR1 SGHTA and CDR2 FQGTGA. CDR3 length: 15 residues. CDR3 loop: CASSLGGGGANVLTF. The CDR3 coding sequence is TGTGCCAGCAGCCTCGGGGGGGGTGGGGCCAACGTCCTGACTTTC.

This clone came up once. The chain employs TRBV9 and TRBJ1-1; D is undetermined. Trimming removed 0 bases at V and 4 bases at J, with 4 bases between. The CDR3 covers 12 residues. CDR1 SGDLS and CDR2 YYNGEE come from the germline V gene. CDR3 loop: CASSVVGTEAFF. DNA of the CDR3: TGTGCCAGCAGCGTAGTCGGCACTGAAGCTTTCTTT.

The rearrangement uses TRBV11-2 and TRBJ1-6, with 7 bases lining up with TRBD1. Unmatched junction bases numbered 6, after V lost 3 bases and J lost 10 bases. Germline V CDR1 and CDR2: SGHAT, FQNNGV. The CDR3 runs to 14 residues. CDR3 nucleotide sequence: TGTGCCAGCAGCTTCCGGGACAGAGAATCACCCCTCCACTTT. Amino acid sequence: CASSFRDRESPLHF. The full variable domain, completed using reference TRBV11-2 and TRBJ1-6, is EAGVAQSPRYKIIEKRQSVAFWCNPISGHATLYWYQQILGQGPKLLIQFQNNGVVDDSQLPKDRFSAERLKGVDSTLKIQPAKLEDSAVYLCASSFRDRESPLHFGNGTRLTVT.

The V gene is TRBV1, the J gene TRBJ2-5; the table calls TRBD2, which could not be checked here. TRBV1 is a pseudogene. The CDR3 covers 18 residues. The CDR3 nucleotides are TGCACCAGCAGCCCCGGACTAGCGTGCCCCCCTCCTCAAGAGACCCAGTACTTC. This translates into CTSSPGLACPPPQETQYF.

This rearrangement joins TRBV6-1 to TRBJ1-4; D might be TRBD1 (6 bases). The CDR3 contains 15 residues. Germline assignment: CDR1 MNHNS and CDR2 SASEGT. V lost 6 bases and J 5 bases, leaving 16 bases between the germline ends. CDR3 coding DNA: TGTGCCAGCAGGGCCCTCGACAGGAGGAATGAAAAACTGTTTTTT. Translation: CASRALDRRNEKLFF.

The chain's CDR3 is CASSEQGQGFNEQYF. CDR3 DNA sequence: TGTGCCAGCAGTGAACAGGGACAGGGTTTCAACGAGCAGTACTTC. The gene calls are TRBV6-1 and TRBJ2-7, with 9 positions matching TRBD1. The germline V gene encodes CDR1 MNHNS and CDR2 SASEGT. Trimming took 2 bases from V and 5 from J; bases not matched to a gene: 7. CDR3 length: 15 amino acids.

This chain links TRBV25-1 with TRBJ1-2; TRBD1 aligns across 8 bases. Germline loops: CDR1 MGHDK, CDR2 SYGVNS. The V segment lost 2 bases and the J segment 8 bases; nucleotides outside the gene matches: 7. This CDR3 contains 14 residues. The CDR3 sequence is CASSEEWTGNGYTF. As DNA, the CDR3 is TGTGCCAGCAGTGAAGAGTGGACAGGGAACGGCTACACCTTC.

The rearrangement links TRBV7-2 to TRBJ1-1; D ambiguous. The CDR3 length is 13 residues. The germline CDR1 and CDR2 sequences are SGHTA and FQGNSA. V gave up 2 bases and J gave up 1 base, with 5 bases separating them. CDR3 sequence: CASSLQENTEAFF. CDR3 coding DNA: TGTGCCAGCAGCTTACAGGAGAACACTGAAGCTTTCTTT.

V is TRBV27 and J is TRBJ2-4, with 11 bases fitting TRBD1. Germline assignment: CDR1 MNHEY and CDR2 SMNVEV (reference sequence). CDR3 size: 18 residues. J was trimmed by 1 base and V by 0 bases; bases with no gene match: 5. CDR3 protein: CASSLSGTGGRAKNIQYF. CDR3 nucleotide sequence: TGTGCCAGCAGTTTATCCGGGACAGGGGGTCGGGCCAAAAACATTCAGTACTTC.

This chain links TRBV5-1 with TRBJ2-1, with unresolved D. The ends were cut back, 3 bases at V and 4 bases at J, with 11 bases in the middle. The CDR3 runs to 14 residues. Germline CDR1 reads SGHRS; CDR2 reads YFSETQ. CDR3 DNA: TGCGCCAGCAGCTCCTCCTGGCTATACAATGAGCAGTTCTTC. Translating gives CASSSSWLYNEQFF.

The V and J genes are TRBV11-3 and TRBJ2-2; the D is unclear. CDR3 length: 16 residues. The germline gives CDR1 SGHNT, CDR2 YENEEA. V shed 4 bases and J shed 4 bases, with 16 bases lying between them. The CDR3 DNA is TGTGCCAGCAGCTCGGCGCCCCTGGACGGCACCGGGGAGCTGTTTTTT. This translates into CASSSAPLDGTGELFF.

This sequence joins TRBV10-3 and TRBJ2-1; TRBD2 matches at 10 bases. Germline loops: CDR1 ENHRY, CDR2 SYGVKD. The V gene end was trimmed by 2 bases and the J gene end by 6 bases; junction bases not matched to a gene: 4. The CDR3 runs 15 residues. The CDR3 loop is CAISEGASGSNEQFF. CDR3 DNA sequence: TGTGCCATCAGTGAGGGGGCTAGCGGGAGCAATGAGCAGTTCTTC.

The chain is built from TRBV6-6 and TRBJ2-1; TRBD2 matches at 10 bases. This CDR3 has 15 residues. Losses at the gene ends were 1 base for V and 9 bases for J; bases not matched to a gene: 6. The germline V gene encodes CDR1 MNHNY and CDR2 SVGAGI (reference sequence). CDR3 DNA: TGTGCCAGCAGTTACTTCGTAGCGGGGGGTAGTGAGCAGTTCTTC. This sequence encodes CASSYFVAGGSEQFF.

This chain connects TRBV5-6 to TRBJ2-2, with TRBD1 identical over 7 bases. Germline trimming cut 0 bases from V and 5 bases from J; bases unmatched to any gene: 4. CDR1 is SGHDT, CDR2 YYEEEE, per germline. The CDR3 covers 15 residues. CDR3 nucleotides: TGTGCCAGCAGCTTGGTAGGCAGGGGGACCGGGGAGCTGTTTTTT. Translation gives CASSLVGRGTGELFF.

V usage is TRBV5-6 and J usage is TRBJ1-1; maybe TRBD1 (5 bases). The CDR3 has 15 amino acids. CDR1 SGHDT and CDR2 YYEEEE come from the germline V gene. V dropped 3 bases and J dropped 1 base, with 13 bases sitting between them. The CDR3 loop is CASSSWGLRNTEAFF. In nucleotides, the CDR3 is TGTGCCAGCAGCTCTTGGGGACTCCGGAACACTGAAGCTTTCTTT.

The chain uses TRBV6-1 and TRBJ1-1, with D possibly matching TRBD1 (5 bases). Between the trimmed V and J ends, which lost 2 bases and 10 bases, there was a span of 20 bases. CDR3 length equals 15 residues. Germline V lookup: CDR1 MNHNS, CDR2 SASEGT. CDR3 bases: TGTGCCAGCAGTGAATCGGACACCTCTGATCGGGTAGCTTTCTTT. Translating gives CASSESDTSDRVAFF.

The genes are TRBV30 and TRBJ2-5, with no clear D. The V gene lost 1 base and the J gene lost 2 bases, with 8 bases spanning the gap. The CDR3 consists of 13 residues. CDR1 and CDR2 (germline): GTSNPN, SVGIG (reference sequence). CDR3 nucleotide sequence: TGTGCCTGGAGTGACGGGTTACAAGAGACCCAGTACTTC. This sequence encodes CAWSDGLQETQYF.

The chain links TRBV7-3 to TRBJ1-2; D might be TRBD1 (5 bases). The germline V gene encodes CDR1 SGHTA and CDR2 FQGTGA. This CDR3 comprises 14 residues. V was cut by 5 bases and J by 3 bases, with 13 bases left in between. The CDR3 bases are TGTGCCAGCAGCCCCGGGGACCGAGACTATGGCTACACCTTC. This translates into CASSPGDRDYGYTF. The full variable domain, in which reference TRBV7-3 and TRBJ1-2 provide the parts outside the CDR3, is GAGVSQTPSNKVTEKGKYVELRCDPISGHTALYWYRQSLGQGPEFLIYFQGTGAADDSGLPNDRFFAVRPEGSVSTLKIQRTERGDSAVYLCASSPGDRDYGYTFGSGTRLTVV.

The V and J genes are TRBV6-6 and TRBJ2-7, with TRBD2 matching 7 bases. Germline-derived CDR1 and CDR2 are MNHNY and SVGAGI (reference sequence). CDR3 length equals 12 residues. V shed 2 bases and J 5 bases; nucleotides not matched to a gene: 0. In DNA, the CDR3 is TGTGCCAGCAGTTACGCGGGGGACGAGCAGTACTTC. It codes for CASSYAGDEQYF.